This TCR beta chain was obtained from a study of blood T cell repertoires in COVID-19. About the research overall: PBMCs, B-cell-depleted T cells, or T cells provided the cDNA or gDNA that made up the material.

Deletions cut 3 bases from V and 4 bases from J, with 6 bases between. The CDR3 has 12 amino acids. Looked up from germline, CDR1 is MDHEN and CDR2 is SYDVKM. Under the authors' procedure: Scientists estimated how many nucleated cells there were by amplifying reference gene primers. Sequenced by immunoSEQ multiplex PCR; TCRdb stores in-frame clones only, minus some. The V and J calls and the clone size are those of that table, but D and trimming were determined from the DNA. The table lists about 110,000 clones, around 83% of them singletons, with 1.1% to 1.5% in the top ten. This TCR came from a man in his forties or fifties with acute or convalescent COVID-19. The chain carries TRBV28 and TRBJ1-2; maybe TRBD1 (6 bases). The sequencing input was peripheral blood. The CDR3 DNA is TGTGCCAGCAGTTTGGGGGCCTATGGCTACACCTTC. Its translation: CASSLGAYGYTF.